Described below is a single TCR beta chain sequence and its context. The sample is drawn from a study of blood T cell repertoires in COVID-19. Across the whole study: Samples taken during acute and convalescent COVID-19 were collected in the United States, Italy and Spain.

As handled by the study authors: From reference gene primer amplification, estimates of nucleated cell counts were derived. TCRdb's table, derived via immunoSEQ multiplex PCR, lists solely in-frame clones and lacks some. That table furnishes V, J and clone size, whereas the DNA furnished D and trimming. The table lists roughly 200,000 clones, approximately 83% of them singletons. This sequence originates from a woman aged 25 to 39 with COVID-19, enrolled during active disease. The sequenced material came from peripheral blood.

CDR3 amino acids: CASSYSGRVGIANEQFF. CDR3 sequence (DNA): TGCGCCAGCAGCTATAGCGGGAGGGTGGGGATCGCCAATGAGCAGTTCTTC. This chain joins TRBV5-1 and TRBJ2-1, with TRBD2 matching 11 bases. V was clipped by 3 bases and J by 6 bases; unmatched bases: 11. Germline V CDR1 and CDR2: SGHRS, YFSETQ. The CDR3 loop spans 17 amino acids.